These 29 T cell receptor beta chains were sequenced from one sample in a study of blood T cell repertoires in COVID-19. The table came from immunoSEQ multiplex PCR; TCRdb's copy has only in-frame clones and leaves some out. The data show about 370,000 clones, roughly nine tenths seen once. Sequencing input: peripheral blood. Receptors originate from a woman aged 25 to 39 with COVID-19, enrolled during active disease.

This sequence joins TRBV19 and TRBJ2-5; 8 nucleotides line up with TRBD2. The V gene end was trimmed by 5 bases and the J gene end by 1 base; junction bases not matched to a gene: 6. The CDR3 runs 15 residues. In germline, CDR1 is LNHDA, CDR2 SQIVND (reference sequence). The CDR3 loop is CASSPRSGAQETQYF. The CDR3 bases are TGTGCCAGTAGTCCGCGTAGCGGGGCCCAAGAGACCCAGTACTTC. The full variable domain, its missing parts supplied by reference TRBV19 and TRBJ2-5, is DGGITQSPKYLFRKEGQNVTLSCEQNLNHDAMYWYRQDPGQGLRLIYYSQIVNDFQKGDIAEGYSVSREKKESFPLTVTSAQKNPTAFYLCASSPRSGAQETQYFGPGTRLLVL.

The V gene is TRBV7-2, the J gene TRBJ2-2; perhaps TRBD2 as D (5 bases). V lost 2 bases and J lost 6, with 7 bases in between. Looked up from germline, CDR1 is SGHTA and CDR2 is FQGNSA. The CDR3 covers 13 residues. The CDR3, as DNA: TGTGCCAGCAGCTTATGGGGAGCCGGGGAGCTGTTTTTT. It is translated as CASSLWGAGELFF. The whole variable domain, remainder taken from reference TRBV7-2 and TRBJ2-2, is GAGVSQSPSNKVTEKGKDVELRCDPISGHTALYWYRQSLGQGLEFLIYFQGNSAPDKSGLPSDRFSAERTGGSVSTLTIQRTQQEDSAVYLCASSLWGAGELFFGEGSRLTVL.

This clone has more than one count but fewer than ten. The V gene is TRBV28, the J gene TRBJ1-3, with 7 bases that match TRBD1. The CDR3 totals 17 residues. Unmatched junction bases numbered 8, after V lost 1 base and J lost 2 bases. Germline CDR1 and CDR2: MDHEN and SYDVKM. In nucleotides, the CDR3 is TGTGCCAGCAGTTTATTCCCCATGACAGGGACTGGAAACACCATATATTTT. Residues: CASSLFPMTGTGNTIYF.

This clone showed up just once. J is TRBJ1-1 and V is TRBV10-3; D gene ambiguous. Trimming removed 7 bases at V and 3 bases at J, with 15 bases between. CDR3 size: 14 residues. Germline loops: CDR1 ENHRY, CDR2 SYGVKD. CDR3 region: CAIKERVQDTEAFF. The CDR3 DNA sequence: TGTGCCATCAAAGAGAGGGTTCAAGACACTGAAGCTTTCTTT.

V usage is TRBV11-2 and J usage is TRBJ1-2; 8 bases are shared with TRBD1. The CDR3 runs 18 residues. J lost 0 bases, V lost 4 bases, and 13 bases had no gene match. Germline-derived CDR1 and CDR2 are SGHAT and FQNNGV. The CDR3 sequence is CASSSPWGRQGTNYGYTF. CDR3 DNA: TGTGCCAGCAGCTCCCCCTGGGGTCGACAGGGGACTAACTATGGCTACACCTTC.

J is TRBJ1-2 and V is TRBV9; D remains ambiguous. Looked up from germline, CDR1 is SGDLS and CDR2 is YYNGEE. Trimming left V 3 bases short and J 4 bases short, with 13 bases between. The CDR3 spans 14 residues. The CDR3 region has the DNA TGTGCCAGCAGCGCGCGCTGGACTAGCTATGGCTACACCTTC. It specifies CASSARWTSYGYTF. Supplemented by reference TRBV9 and TRBJ1-2, the full variable domain reads DSGVTQTPKHLITATGQRVTLRCSPRSGDLSVYWYQQSLDQGLQFLIQYYNGEERAKGNILERFSAQQFPDLHSELNLSSLELGDSALYFCASSARWTSYGYTFGSGTRLTVV.

With respect to this clone: This sequence may be a read error, since a much larger clone differs from it by one base. V usage is TRBV5-4 and J usage is TRBJ1-2, with 7 positions matching TRBD1. Germline V gives CDR1 SGHNT, CDR2 YYREEE (reference sequence). The CDR3 spans 13 residues. The J segment lost 2 bases and the V segment lost 6 bases, leaving 4 bases of the junction unmatched. The chain's CDR3 is CASNRQGNYGYTF. DNA for the CDR3: TGTGCCAGCAACCGACAGGGAAACTATGGCTACACCTTC.

The chain recombines TRBV30 with TRBJ2-2, with a possible D match to TRBD1 (6 bases). The CDR3 length is 14 residues. V was clipped by 8 bases and J by 3 bases, with 16 bases between them. Germline values: CDR1 GTSNPN, CDR2 SVGIG (reference sequence). CDR3 residues: CAGSTGLDTGELFF. Written as DNA, the CDR3 is TGTGCCGGGTCGACAGGCCTAGACACCGGGGAGCTGTTTTTT.

The chain employs TRBV25-1 and TRBJ1-2; TRBD1 is a possible D gene (5 bases). Looked up from germline, CDR1 is MGHDK and CDR2 is SYGVNS. The germline V and J ends were trimmed by 2 bases and 4 bases, with 14 bases remaining between them. The length of the CDR3 is 15 residues. The CDR3, as DNA: TGTGCCAGCAGTGAAAACCCGCGGGGGTCCTATGGCTACACCTTC. Translation gives CASSENPRGSYGYTF.

The V and J genes are TRBV5-1 and TRBJ2-1; 8 bases align to TRBD2. This CDR3 is 14 amino acids long. Germline CDR1 is SGHRS and CDR2 is YFSETQ. V shed 0 bases, J shed 8 bases, and the junction held 4 bases outside the gene matches. CDR3 nucleotide sequence: TGCGCCAGCAGCTTGGTCCGGGGGGGCCATGAGCAGTTCTTC. It codes for CASSLVRGGHEQFF.

This chain uses TRBV4-1 with TRBJ2-1, with 12 bases fitting TRBD2. Losses at the gene ends were 0 bases for V and 7 bases for J; bases not matched to a gene: 4. The length of the CDR3 is 16 residues. Per the germline V gene, CDR1 is MGHRA and CDR2 is YSYEKL. The CDR3 nucleotides are TGCGCCAGCAGCCAAGAGCGACTAGCGGGAGCTAATGAGCAGTTCTTC. It codes for CASSQERLAGANEQFF.

V is TRBV9 and J is TRBJ2-3; D unclear. This CDR3 comprises 16 residues. Germline values: CDR1 SGDLS, CDR2 YYNGEE. The ends were cut back, 2 bases at V and 0 bases at J, with 13 bases in the middle. The CDR3 loop is CASSVSLGSSTDTQYF. Written as DNA, the CDR3 is TGTGCCAGCAGCGTTTCTCTCGGGTCCAGCACAGATACGCAGTATTTT.

The chain employs TRBV24-1 and TRBJ1-1; D is perhaps TRBD1 (6 bases). V was shortened by 12 bases and J by 3 bases, with 13 bases between the two germline ends. This CDR3 is 12 amino acids long. Germline CDR1 reads KGHDR; CDR2 reads SFDVKD. CDR3 sequence (DNA): TGTGCCTCTTCACAGGGTCACACTGAAGCTTTCTTT. Amino acids: CASSQGHTEAFF.

V is TRBV3-1 (or the pseudogene TRBV3-2) and J is TRBJ2-2; 8 positions match TRBD2. V lost 4 bases, J lost 2 bases, and 15 bases stayed unmatched. This CDR3 comprises 19 residues. Germline V gene lookup returns CDR1 LGHDT and CDR2 YNNKEL (reference sequence). The CDR3 bases are TGTGCCAGCAGCCCACGGTGGAGCGGGAGACGATCCAACACCGGGGAGCTGTTTTTT. Protein product: CASSPRWSGRRSNTGELFF.

This chain connects TRBV24-1 to TRBJ1-1; TRBD1 matches at 7 bases. V gave up 4 bases and J gave up 4 bases; unmatched junction bases: 11. The CDR3 runs 16 residues. Germline values: CDR1 KGHDR, CDR2 SFDVKD. This CDR3 is CATSEPTGAGGTEAFF. The CDR3 DNA reads as TGTGCCACCAGTGAGCCTACAGGGGCCGGGGGCACTGAAGCTTTCTTT.

This CDR3 reads CASSSGTGVSPLHF. In DNA form, the CDR3 reads TGTGCCAGCAGCAGCGGGACAGGGGTTTCACCCCTCCACTTT. The chain uses TRBV9 and TRBJ1-6, with 10 bases lining up with TRBD1. The trim removed 4 bases at V and 9 bases at J, leaving 4 bases unmatched. The CDR3 runs 14 residues. Germline CDR1 reads SGDLS; CDR2 reads YYNGEE.

The chain joins TRBV2 to TRBJ2-5; 9 nucleotides match TRBD1. CDR3 length equals 14 residues. The germline CDR1 and CDR2 sequences are SNHLY and FYNNEI. V lost 4 bases and J lost 4; bases outside the gene matches: 4. The CDR3 sequence: CASSGDRARETQYF. In DNA form, the CDR3 reads TGTGCCAGCAGTGGGGACAGGGCGCGAGAGACCCAGTACTTC.

The chain combines TRBV4-1 with TRBJ2-3; tentatively, D is TRBD2 (5 bases). Germline V gene data show CDR1 as MGHRA and CDR2 as YSYEKL. V lost 1 base and J 0 bases, leaving 14 bases between the germline ends. CDR3 length: 17 amino acids. CDR3 loop: CASSQGAGGPSTDTQYF. CDR3 coding DNA: TGCGCCAGCAGCCAAGGGGCGGGCGGGCCTAGCACAGATACGCAGTATTTT.

The gene calls are TRBV5-5 and TRBJ1-4; 9 nucleotides line up with TRBD1. With 4 bases clipped from V and 8 bases from J, the junction kept 6 bases outside the gene matches. The CDR3 runs to 14 residues. Germline assignment: CDR1 SGHKS and CDR2 YYEKEE (reference sequence). The CDR3 reads CASSGGQGREKLFF. DNA for the CDR3: TGTGCCAGCAGCGGGGGACAGGGAAGGGAAAAACTGTTTTTT.

This clone was detected only a few times. This sequence joins TRBV4-3 and TRBJ2-7; perhaps TRBD1 as D (5 bases). The CDR3 is 17 amino acids. Germline loops: CDR1 LGHNA, CDR2 YSLEER. V was cut by 3 bases and J by 4 bases, with 22 bases left in between. CDR3 sequence reads: CASSQALGAVPEYEQYF. The CDR3 coding sequence is TGCGCCAGCAGCCAGGCCCTTGGGGCGGTCCCGGAATACGAGCAGTACTTC.

The chain is built from TRBV27 and TRBJ1-6; D is possibly TRBD1 (6 bases). Germline V gives CDR1 MNHEY, CDR2 SMNVEV (reference sequence). The germline V and J ends were trimmed by 3 bases and 4 bases, with 10 bases remaining between them. The CDR3 has 15 residues. In DNA, the CDR3 is TGTGCCAGCAGTTTTGCACAGGGATATAATTCACCCCTCCACTTT. Protein product: CASSFAQGYNSPLHF.

This rearrangement joins TRBV24-1 to TRBJ2-2, with D tentatively TRBD1 (5 bases). With 2 bases removed from V and 3 bases from J, the gap between germline ends came to 6 bases. The CDR3 length is 14 residues. The germline CDR1 and CDR2 sequences are KGHDR and SFDVKD. For the CDR3, the DNA is TGTGCCACCAGTGATTCAGGGTACACCGGGGAGCTGTTTTTT. Translated: CATSDSGYTGELFF.

The chain links TRBV5-1 to TRBJ2-7; 13 bases fit TRBD2. CDR1 is SGHRS and CDR2 is YFSETQ in the germline V gene. V shed 4 bases, J shed 1 base, and the junction held 14 bases outside the gene matches. The CDR3 loop spans 19 amino acids. The CDR3 nucleotides are TGCGCCAGCAGCCCAGGTCAGACCGGGACTAGCGGGATTTCCTACGAGCAGTACGTC. Its protein product is CASSPGQTGTSGISYEQYV.

Here the CDR3 reads CASSPGQGYEQYF. In nucleotides, the CDR3 is TGTGCCAGCAGCCCCGGACAGGGCTACGAGCAGTACTTC. This chain joins TRBV9 and TRBJ2-7, with 8 bases that match TRBD1. CDR1 is SGDLS, CDR2 YYNGEE, per germline. V shed 4 bases and J 3 bases; nucleotides not matched to a gene: 3. The CDR3 totals 13 residues.

This clone was observed once. The chain employs TRBV6-2 or TRBV6-3 and TRBJ2-7, with 8 bases that match TRBD1. Germline lookup yields CDR1 MNHEY and CDR2 SVGEGT. The CDR3 has 14 residues. With 5 bases clipped from V and 5 bases from J, the junction kept 8 bases outside the gene matches. For the CDR3, the DNA is TGTGCCAGCAGTACCCGGACAGGGAATCACGAGCAGTACTTC. Its translation is CASSTRTGNHEQYF.

V and J are TRBV12-3 or TRBV12-4 and TRBJ1-2; no clear D. The V end lost 7 bases, the J end lost 7 bases, and 13 bases lay between the germline ends. There are 12 residues in the CDR3. CDR3 residues: CASTLKGAGYTF. The CDR3 DNA follows: TGTGCCAGCACCCTTAAAGGAGCTGGCTACACCTTC.

The V and J genes are TRBV25-1 and TRBJ2-7; 8 nucleotides align to TRBD1. This CDR3 has 11 amino acids. Germline CDR1 reads MGHDK; CDR2 reads SYGVNS. J lost 8 bases, V lost 4 bases, and 1 base had no gene match. The CDR3 region has the DNA TGTGCCAGCAGTGCAGGGGGCCAGCAGTACTTC. It translates to CASSAGGQQYF.

The V call is TRBV29-1, the J call TRBJ2-1; 8 bases map to TRBD2. Germline V lookup: CDR1 SQVTM, CDR2 ANQGSEA. Losses at the gene ends were 4 bases for V and 3 bases for J; bases not matched to a gene: 5. This CDR3 is 14 amino acids long. CDR3 sequence: CSVVTGGYYNEQFF. The CDR3, as DNA: TGCAGCGTTGTAACGGGAGGGTACTACAATGAGCAGTTCTTC.

V gene TRBV5-1 combines with J gene TRBJ1-4; no reliable D call. CDR3 length equals 17 residues. Trimming left V 0 bases short and J 8 bases short, with 20 bases between. CDR1 SGHRS and CDR2 YFSETQ come from the germline V gene. The CDR3 coding sequence is TGCGCCAGCAGCTTGGCCTTGGTGGACTCCCAGGCCGAAAAACTGTTTTTT. This gives the protein CASSLALVDSQAEKLFF.